Following are 16 T cell receptor beta chains from one sample sequenced in a study of molecular identifiers for immune sequencing clone quantification. Each CDR3 protein gets one entry after TCRdb re-called the PCR reads with MiXCR. The sample yields 400,000 to 600,000 distinct CDR3 sequences, roughly 25% seen once. The material sequenced was naive CD8+ T cells from blood, with Jurkat cell RNA spiked in. Subset given: FACS-sorted CD8+CD4-CCR7+CD45RA+ naive T cells. The receptors originated from a human donor in good health. Some libraries in this study had Jurkat cell RNA spiked in.

The rearrangement uses TRBV19 and TRBJ1-5; D unclear. Germline V gene sequence: CDR1 LNHDA, CDR2 SQIVND (reference sequence). The CDR3 consists of 14 residues. Trimming left V 6 bases short and J 0 bases short, with 9 bases between. In DNA form, the CDR3 reads TGTGCCAGTAGGACCACGGTTAGCAATCAGCCCCAGCATTTT. It encodes CASRTTVSNQPQHF.

This clonotype showed up just a few times. The V call is TRBV4-3, the J call TRBJ2-3; TRBD1 is a possible D gene (6 bases). V lost 4 bases to trimming and J lost 1 base, with 12 bases between them. This CDR3 is 15 amino acids long. CDR1 and CDR2 from the germline V gene are LGHNA and YSLEER. CDR3 coding DNA: TGCGCCAGCAGCCGAGAGACAGGTGGCACAGATACGCAGTATTTT. This codes for CASSRETGGTDTQYF.

The rearrangement joins TRBV12-5 to TRBJ2-1; 8 nucleotides line up with TRBD2. The CDR3 totals 12 residues. From germline, CDR1 is LGHNT and CDR2 FRNRAP. The CDR3 here is CASGSGYNEQFF. The CDR3 DNA reads TGTGCCAGCGGGAGTGGGTACAATGAGCAGTTCTTC.

The table lists this clonotype with a few counts. The chain is built from TRBV7-6 and TRBJ2-3; TRBD2 agrees at 12 bases. The V and J ends lost 3 bases and 3 bases, in that order; junction bases with no gene match: 7. The CDR3 covers 17 residues. Germline CDR1 is SGHVS and CDR2 is FNYEAQ. CDR3 in DNA: TGTGCCAGCAGCTTGTATCTAGCGGGGGGGGCTACAGATACGCAGTATTTT. Protein product: CASSLYLAGGATDTQYF.

The chain uses TRBV30 and TRBJ2-1; D possibly corresponds to TRBD2 (6 bases). V lost 1 base and J lost 2, with 12 bases in between. Germline values: CDR1 GTSNPN, CDR2 SVGIG (reference sequence). The CDR3 is 15 amino acids. The CDR3 loop is CAWSAGGIPYNEQFF. The CDR3 bases are TGTGCCTGGAGTGCAGGCGGGATCCCCTACAATGAGCAGTTCTTC.

This clonotype was seen only a few times. The chain employs TRBV6-6 and TRBJ2-1, with D maybe TRBD2 (6 bases). Germline CDR1 reads MNHNY; CDR2 reads SVGAGI (reference sequence). V lost 5 bases and J lost 6, with 14 bases in between. The CDR3 has 14 residues. Here the CDR3 reads CASSPTSGGNEQFF. For the CDR3, the DNA is TGTGCCAGCAGTCCTACCTCCGGGGGCAATGAGCAGTTCTTC.

This chain links TRBV5-6 with TRBJ2-7, with TRBD2 identical over 7 bases. The CDR3 sequence is 15 residues long. Germline CDR1 SGHDT, CDR2 YYEEEE. Trimming at V came to 0 bases and at J to 3 bases, leaving 6 bases not matched to a gene. CDR3 in amino acids: CASSLVEGGFYEQYF. Here the CDR3 DNA reads TGTGCCAGCAGCTTGGTGGAGGGAGGGTTCTACGAGCAGTACTTC. The entire variable domain, with the rest obtained from reference TRBV5-6 and TRBJ2-7, is as follows: DAGVTQSPTHLIKTRGQQVTLRCSPKSGHDTVSWYQQALGQGPQFIFQYYEEEERQRGNFPDRFSGHQFPNYSSELNVNALLLGDSALYLCASSLVEGGFYEQYFGPGTRLTVT.

This clonotype has at least ten counts. V is TRBV5-4 and J is TRBJ2-3; D not resolved. V lost 6 bases and J 0 bases, leaving 11 bases between the germline ends. The V gene's germline CDR1 is SGHNT and CDR2 YYREEE (reference sequence). CDR3 length: 14 residues. The CDR3 coding sequence is TGTGCCAGCACGAACATAGAGAGCACAGATACGCAGTATTTT. Translated, it gives CASTNIESTDTQYF.

This clonotype was observed a few times. V and J are TRBV7-9 and TRBJ1-2; TRBD1 agrees at 7 bases. The CDR3 has 12 amino acids. Trimming cost V 5 bases and J 7 bases; bases outside gene matches: 4. CDR1 SEHNR and CDR2 FQNEAQ come from the germline V gene (reference sequence). The CDR3 nucleotides read TGTGCCAGCAGCCCAGACAGGGCTGGCTACACCTTC. Its translation is CASSPDRAGYTF. The variable domain in full, with the rest retrieved from reference TRBV7-9 and TRBJ1-2, is DTGVSQNPRHKITKRGQNVTFRCDPISEHNRLYWYRQTLGQGPEFLTYFQNEAQLEKSRLLSDRFSAERPKGSFSTLEIQRTEQGDSAMYLCASSPDRAGYTFGSGTRLTVV.

This clonotype has ten or more counts. The V call is TRBV27, the J call TRBJ2-7; 9 bases are a match to TRBD2. The germline V gene encodes CDR1 MNHEY and CDR2 SMNVEV (reference sequence). The CDR3 runs to 15 residues. The V segment lost 7 bases and the J segment 0 bases; nucleotides outside the gene matches: 7. The CDR3 DNA reads as TGTGCCAGCACGAGCCTAGCGGGGACCTCCTACGAGCAGTACTTC. It encodes CASTSLAGTSYEQYF.

This clonotype was counted at least ten times. The chain couples TRBV5-1 to TRBJ2-5; D possibly corresponds to TRBD2 (5 bases). V dropped 3 bases and J dropped 0 bases, with 15 bases sitting between them. In germline, CDR1 is SGHRS, CDR2 YFSETQ. This CDR3 has 16 amino acids. The CDR3, as DNA: TGCGCCAGCAGCTCGGCCCTGACTACCAACCAAGAGACCCAGTACTTC. Protein: CASSSALTTNQETQYF.

There are many counts of this clonotype. The chain combines TRBV9 with TRBJ2-3; D gene ambiguous. The CDR3 covers 13 residues. V dropped 3 bases and J dropped 5 bases, with 10 bases sitting between them. The germline gives CDR1 SGDLS, CDR2 YYNGEE. The CDR3 DNA reads as TGTGCCAGCAGCGGGGCCCGGGTAGATACGCAGTATTTT. Its protein is CASSGARVDTQYF.

This clonotype was seen only a few times. The J gene is TRBJ1-2, the V gene TRBV20-1, with 9 bases matching TRBD1. V lost 6 bases, J lost 7 bases, and 24 bases stayed unmatched. The CDR3 is 18 amino acids. In germline, CDR1 is DFQATT, CDR2 SNEGSKA (reference sequence). CDR3: CSAQIYKPGQGRRSGYTF. The CDR3 DNA reads as TGCAGTGCCCAAATATATAAACCGGGACAGGGAAGAAGGAGTGGCTACACCTTC.

Ten or more counts support this clonotype. The rearrangement uses TRBV7-9 and TRBJ2-5, with D perhaps matching TRBD1 (5 bases). The V gene's germline CDR1 is SEHNR and CDR2 FQNEAQ (reference sequence). The CDR3 runs 14 residues. V dropped 1 base and J dropped 2 bases, with 8 bases sitting between them. The CDR3 loop is CASSLGTIQETQYF. CDR3 sequence (DNA): TGTGCCAGCAGCTTAGGGACAATTCAAGAGACCCAGTACTTC.

This clonotype appeared a few times. The chain joins TRBV9 to TRBJ2-1; 7 nucleotides line up with TRBD1. CDR1 SGDLS and CDR2 YYNGEE come from the germline V gene. The V segment lost 0 bases and the J segment 8 bases; nucleotides outside the gene matches: 11. CDR3 length: 16 residues. CDR3 protein: CASSVVLTGSLDEQFF. Here the CDR3 DNA reads TGTGCCAGCAGCGTAGTTTTGACAGGGTCCCTTGATGAGCAGTTCTTC.

About this clonotype: A clone one base away is much larger, so this may be a read error. The rearrangement joins TRBV13 to TRBJ1-5, with a possible D match to TRBD1 (6 bases). CDR1 PRHDT and CDR2 FYEKMQ come from the germline V gene (reference sequence). This CDR3 contains 15 residues. This chain's CDR3 is CANSLKGVSNQPQHF. Written as DNA, the CDR3 is TGTGCCAACAGCTTAAAGGGGGTTAGCAATCAGCCCCAGCATTTT.